The 17 T cell receptor beta chains presented below share a single source sample, sequenced in a study of control samples from healthy donors and cancer patients. Here immunoSEQ multiplex PCR was the method, and the copy in TCRdb shows in-frame clones only, minus some. Counted here are around 85,000 clones, about 93% occurring once; the ten biggest clones make up approximately 4.8%. Sequencing used blood. The receptors come from a young woman in good health.

V is TRBV4-2 and J is TRBJ2-1; D remains ambiguous. This CDR3 spans 11 amino acids. V dropped 4 bases and J dropped 8 bases, with 6 bases sitting between them. Germline CDR1 and CDR2: LGHNA and YNFKEQ. The DNA for the CDR3 is TGTGCCAGCAGCCGAAAGGATGAGCAGTTCTTC. As protein: CASSRKDEQFF.

The chain joins TRBV18 to TRBJ2-7; 8 bases are shared with TRBD1. Germline CDR1 is KGHSH and CDR2 is LQKENI. The CDR3 consists of 17 residues. V lost 4 bases to trimming and J lost 0 bases; unmatched junction nucleotides: 11. CDR3 nucleotide sequence: TGTGCCAGCTCACTATTCGTCGTAACAGGGGGCTCCTACGAGCAGTACTTC. Translating it yields CASSLFVVTGGSYEQYF.

V and J are TRBV7-2 and TRBJ2-4; 11 bases match TRBD2. V lost 5 bases to trimming and J lost 0 bases; unmatched junction nucleotides: 6. The germline V gene has CDR1 SGHTA and CDR2 FQGNSA. This CDR3 region has 17 residues. CDR3 region: CASSPRGTSGAKNIQYF. For the CDR3, the DNA is TGTGCCAGCAGCCCCAGGGGGACTAGCGGAGCCAAAAACATTCAGTACTTC.

The chain is built from TRBV7-3 and TRBJ1-1; D might be TRBD1 (5 bases). The CDR3 totals 13 residues. Germline assignment: CDR1 SGHTA and CDR2 FQGTGA. Trimming stripped 2 bases from V and 4 bases from J, with 8 bases between. CDR3 amino acids: CASSLSGRTEAFF. The CDR3 coding sequence is TGTGCCAGCAGCTTATCAGGGCGCACTGAAGCTTTCTTT. The variable domain in full, completed from reference TRBV7-3 and TRBJ1-1, reads GAGVSQTPSNKVTEKGKYVELRCDPISGHTALYWYRQSLGQGPEFLIYFQGTGAADDSGLPNDRFFAVRPEGSVSTLKIQRTERGDSAVYLCASSLSGRTEAFFGQGTRLTVV.

This clone showed up just once. The chain employs TRBV6-1 and TRBJ2-6; 8 positions match TRBD1. Germline lookup yields CDR1 MNHNS and CDR2 SASEGT. CDR3 length: 15 residues. J gave up 2 bases and V 3 bases, and 0 bases lay outside the gene matches. The CDR3 coding sequence is TGTGCCAGCAGTGACAGGGGGCCTGGGGCCAACGTCCTGACTTTC. Translated: CASSDRGPGANVLTF.

The chain recombines TRBV7-3 with TRBJ1-2; 7 bases line up with TRBD1. Germline V gives CDR1 SGHTA, CDR2 FQGTGA. The CDR3 length is 15 residues. J gave up 4 bases and V 5 bases, and 10 bases lay outside the gene matches. Here the CDR3 reads CASSPNPRDSYGYTF. The CDR3 region has the DNA TGTGCCAGCAGCCCGAATCCTCGGGACAGCTATGGCTACACCTTC. The full variable domain, its missing parts supplied by reference TRBV7-3 and TRBJ1-2, is GAGVSQTPSNKVTEKGKYVELRCDPISGHTALYWYRQSLGQGPEFLIYFQGTGAADDSGLPNDRFFAVRPEGSVSTLKIQRTERGDSAVYLCASSPNPRDSYGYTFGSGTRLTVV.

The chain employs TRBV7-3 and TRBJ2-5; maybe TRBD1 (6 bases). V was clipped by 9 bases and J by 3 bases, with 23 bases between them. Per germline, CDR1 SGHTA and CDR2 FQGTGA. CDR3 length: 16 amino acids. CDR3 amino acids: CASHRGTDLNKETQYF. The CDR3 DNA is TGTGCCAGTCATAGGGGGACGGATTTAAATAAAGAGACCCAGTACTTC.

The rearrangement links TRBV19 to TRBJ2-3; 9 bases line up with TRBD2. CDR1 is LNHDA, CDR2 SQIVND, per germline (reference sequence). After removal of 3 bases from V and 3 bases from J, the junction contained 10 bases not matched to a gene. The CDR3 is 17 amino acids. Here the CDR3 DNA reads TGTGCCAGTAGTATTGTGCTAGCGGGAACCTCGACAGATACGCAGTATTTT. It yields the protein CASSIVLAGTSTDTQYF.

The chain employs TRBV25-1 and TRBJ2-5; possibly TRBD2 for D (6 bases). The CDR3 extends over 13 amino acids. The germline CDR1 and CDR2 sequences are MGHDK and SYGVNS. V lost 3 bases, J lost 5 bases, and 10 bases lay in between. The CDR3 nucleotides read TGTGCCAGCAGTGACGCGGGGCTGGAGACCCAGTACTTC. Its protein product is CASSDAGLETQYF.

The rearrangement joins TRBV11-2 to TRBJ1-2; D gene unclear. CDR3 length: 15 residues. V lost 5 bases and J 8 bases, leaving 21 bases between the germline ends. Germline V gene sequence: CDR1 SGHAT, CDR2 FQNNGV. CDR3 sequence: CASSPPGELRRGYTF. CDR3 nucleotides: TGTGCCAGCAGCCCCCCTGGGGAGCTTCGTAGGGGCTACACCTTC. The full variable domain, rest sourced from reference TRBV11-2 and TRBJ1-2, is EAGVAQSPRYKIIEKRQSVAFWCNPISGHATLYWYQQILGQGPKLLIQFQNNGVVDDSQLPKDRFSAERLKGVDSTLKIQPAKLEDSAVYLCASSPPGELRRGYTFGSGTRLTVV.

The chain joins TRBV19 to TRBJ2-3; TRBD2 aligns across 8 bases. The CDR3 spans 16 residues. With 9 bases clipped from V and 3 bases from J, the junction kept 14 bases outside the gene matches. Germline lookup yields CDR1 LNHDA and CDR2 SQIVND (reference sequence). Here the CDR3 DNA reads TGTGCCAGCACAATGACACGGGGGGGCCGGACAGATACGCAGTATTTT. It translates to CASTMTRGGRTDTQYF.

The rearrangement links TRBV6-4 to TRBJ2-1; 7 bases line up with TRBD1. V shed 3 bases, J shed 6 bases, and the junction held 5 bases outside the gene matches. The germline V gene has CDR1 MRHNA and CDR2 SNTAGT. This CDR3 has 14 amino acids. The CDR3: CASSETGLANEQFF. In DNA form, the CDR3 reads TGTGCCAGCAGTGAGACAGGGTTGGCCAATGAGCAGTTCTTC.

V gene TRBV23-1 combines with J gene TRBJ1-5; D is undetermined. TRBV23-1 carries the ORF label, with uncertain function. The CDR3 is made up of 17 amino acids. V gave up 6 bases and J gave up 9 bases, with 27 bases separating them. The CDR3 DNA sequence: TGCGCCAGCAGCCCGAAGAACAATTCAGGCGACTTGTGGCCCCAGCATTTT. Its translation is CASSPKNNSGDLWPQHF.

This clone appeared once. This chain links TRBV5-6 with TRBJ1-1; no firm D call. The germline V gene has CDR1 SGHDT and CDR2 YYEEEE. The CDR3 has 16 residues. V lost 1 base and J lost 1, with 14 bases in between. The CDR3 DNA follows: TGTGCCAGCAGCTTGCCCCGCGTTTGGGGGAACACTGAAGCTTTCTTT. This codes for CASSLPRVWGNTEAFF.

This rearrangement joins TRBV29-1 to TRBJ1-5; no clear D. The V end lost 0 bases, the J end lost 6 bases, and 9 bases lay between the germline ends. The CDR3 sequence is 13 residues long. Germline CDR1 SQVTM, CDR2 ANQGSEA. CDR3 DNA: TGCAGCGTTGAAGAATTTGCGGGTCAGCCCCAGCATTTT. As protein: CSVEEFAGQPQHF.

The gene calls are TRBV5-1 and TRBJ2-3; D unresolved. The germline V gene has CDR1 SGHRS and CDR2 YFSETQ. The CDR3 is 14 amino acids. Trimming removed 6 bases from V and 3 bases from J, with 14 bases in between. For the CDR3, the DNA is TGCGCCAGCACACTTGGGGTTCCGACAGATACGCAGTATTTT. Protein: CASTLGVPTDTQYF. The full variable domain, its missing parts supplied by reference TRBV5-1 and TRBJ2-3, is KAGVTQTPRYLIKTRGQQVTLSCSPISGHRSVSWYQQTPGQGLQFLFEYFSETQRNKGNFPGRFSGRQFSNSRSEMNVSTLELGDSALYLCASTLGVPTDTQYFGPGTRLTVL.

This clone occurred a few times. V is TRBV2 and J is TRBJ1-5, with D uncertain. The length of the CDR3 is 13 residues. Between the trimmed V and J ends, which lost 7 bases and 6 bases, there was a span of 13 bases. Germline V CDR1 and CDR2: SNHLY, FYNNEI. CDR3 region: CASKLLSAQPQHF. As DNA, the CDR3 is TGTGCCAGCAAGCTGTTGTCGGCTCAGCCCCAGCATTTT.